Below, 27 T cell receptor beta chains from the same sample are listed, as sequenced in a study of blood T cell repertoires in COVID-19. Produced via immunoSEQ multiplex PCR; TCRdb's table is partial and in-frame only. Of 30,000 to 45,000 clones in the sample, around 81% are singletons; the top ten hold about 15%. Sequenced: peripheral blood. The receptors here all came from a human donor in a cohort sampled during active COVID-19.

The chain is built from TRBV3-1 (or the pseudogene TRBV3-2) and TRBJ2-4; weak D call: TRBD1 (6 bases). The V gene's germline CDR1 is LGHDT and CDR2 YNNKEL (reference sequence). CDR3 length: 19 amino acids. Trimming took 2 bases from V and 2 from J, leaving 22 bases between them. Here the CDR3 reads CASSQRWKGGWLTKNIQYF. In DNA, the CDR3 is TGTGCCAGCAGCCAAAGGTGGAAAGGGGGTTGGTTGACCAAAAACATTCAGTACTTC.

In its sample, this clone was seen once. The chain is built from TRBV13 and TRBJ1-2; no clear D gene. This CDR3 spans 13 amino acids. In germline, CDR1 is PRHDT, CDR2 FYEKMQ (reference sequence). Trimming pared 3 bases from V and 8 bases from J, leaving 13 bases between. CDR3 residues: CASSFDLTGGYTF. CDR3 coding DNA: TGTGCCAGCAGCTTCGACTTAACCGGGGGCTACACCTTC.

This clone has only a few counts. V gene TRBV6-2 or TRBV6-3 combines with J gene TRBJ1-6; no clear D gene. The CDR3 loop spans 17 amino acids. The germline V gene encodes CDR1 MNHEY and CDR2 SVGEGT. Between the trimmed V and J ends, which lost 3 bases and 5 bases, there was a span of 17 bases. The CDR3 loop reads CASSYWSAGGDNSPLHF. The CDR3 DNA reads as TGTGCCAGCAGTTATTGGTCGGCAGGAGGAGATAATTCACCCCTCCACTTT.

This sequence joins TRBV5-6 and TRBJ2-1; no definite D call. Trimming left V 1 base short and J 10 bases short, with 6 bases between. The germline V gene has CDR1 SGHDT and CDR2 YYEEEE. The CDR3 spans 11 residues. CDR3 DNA: TGTGCCAGCAGCTTGTCCAGAGAGCAGTTCTTC. Protein product: CASSLSREQFF.

The CDR3 region has the DNA TGTGCCAGCTCAGACAGGGGGAACACTGAAGCTTTCTTT. It encodes CASSDRGNTEAFF. The rearrangement links TRBV18 to TRBJ1-1; 8 bases agree with TRBD1. Trimming took 5 bases from V and 1 from J; bases not matched to a gene: 0. The CDR3 contains 13 residues. Germline V gene sequence: CDR1 KGHSH, CDR2 LQKENI.

Here the CDR3 DNA reads TGTGCCTGGTCCCAGGGTGATTTAGGTGAGCAGTTCTTC. Amino acids: CAWSQGDLGEQFF. This sequence joins TRBV30 and TRBJ2-1; maybe TRBD1 (5 bases). V shed 5 bases and J shed 9 bases, with 17 bases lying between them. CDR1 GTSNPN and CDR2 SVGIG come from the germline V gene (reference sequence). This CDR3 is 13 amino acids long. The entire variable domain, with the rest obtained from reference TRBV30 and TRBJ2-1, is as follows: SQTIHQWPATLVQPVGSPLSLECTVEGTSNPNLYWYRQAAGRGLQLLFYSVGIGQISSEVPQNLSASRPQDRQFILSSKKLLLSDSGFYLCAWSQGDLGEQFFGPGTRLTVL.

The rearrangement joins TRBV14 to TRBJ1-2; D may be TRBD1 (5 bases). This CDR3 is built from 14 residues. Between the trimmed V and J ends, which lost 4 bases and 7 bases, there was a span of 16 bases. Germline-derived CDR1 and CDR2 are SGHDN and FVKESK. The CDR3 DNA reads as TGTGCCAGCAGCCCCCGCCCGGGTCAGGGTGGCTACACCTTC. This sequence encodes CASSPRPGQGGYTF.

The DNA of the CDR3 is TGCGCCAGCAGCTTGGCCTCAGGGGACACCGGGGAGCTGTTTTTT. Translation: CASSLASGDTGELFF. This chain uses TRBV5-1 with TRBJ2-2, with a possible D match to TRBD1 (6 bases). The germline V and J ends were trimmed by 0 bases and 3 bases, with 9 bases remaining between them. Germline V gene sequence: CDR1 SGHRS, CDR2 YFSETQ. The CDR3 contains 15 residues.

CDR3 in amino acids: CASSNGQGADGYTF. The DNA for the CDR3 is TGTGCCAGCAGTAACGGACAGGGGGCCGATGGCTACACCTTC. This rearrangement joins TRBV6-5 to TRBJ1-2, with 11 bases fitting TRBD1. CDR1 and CDR2 (germline): MNHEY, SVGAGI. V lost 5 bases to trimming and J lost 6 bases; unmatched junction nucleotides: 5. CDR3 length equals 14 residues.

This clone was counted only a few times. The chain is built from TRBV2 and TRBJ1-2; perhaps TRBD1 as D (5 bases). V dropped 5 bases and J dropped 2 bases, with 9 bases sitting between them. Looked up from germline, CDR1 is SNHLY and CDR2 is FYNNEI. The CDR3 length is 13 residues. The CDR3 region is CASSNDRNYGYTF. In DNA, the CDR3 is TGTGCCAGCAGTAACGACAGAAACTATGGCTACACCTTC.

The chain links TRBV29-1 to TRBJ1-4; 7 positions agree with TRBD1. Germline CDR1 is SQVTM and CDR2 is ANQGSEA. The CDR3 sequence is 13 residues long. After removal of 7 bases from V and 8 bases from J, the junction contained 10 bases not matched to a gene. CDR3 sequence reads: CSGRQGRYEKLFF. The CDR3 coding sequence is TGCAGCGGTCGACAGGGAAGATACGAAAAACTGTTTTTT.

The J gene is TRBJ1-1, the V gene TRBV19; D is ambiguous. Per the germline V gene, CDR1 is LNHDA and CDR2 is SQIVND (reference sequence). The length of the CDR3 is 11 residues. V gave up 3 bases and J gave up 10 bases, with 9 bases separating them. CDR3 coding DNA: TGTGCCAGTAGTATCCAGAGGTCAGCTTTCTTT. Translated: CASSIQRSAFF.

This chain joins TRBV14 and TRBJ2-2; TRBD1 matches at 7 bases. The CDR3 loop spans 14 amino acids. Germline V gene data show CDR1 as SGHDN and CDR2 as FVKESK. V shed 10 bases and J 2 bases; nucleotides not matched to a gene: 7. This CDR3 is CATTGTENTGELFF. The CDR3 nucleotides are TGTGCCACGACCGGGACAGAAAACACCGGGGAGCTGTTTTTT. Complete variable domain (other parts from reference TRBV14 and TRBJ2-2): EAGVTQFPSHSVIEKGQTVTLRCDPISGHDNLYWYRRVMGKEIKFLLHFVKESKQDESGMPNNRFLAERTGGTYSTLKVQPAELEDSGVYFCATTGTENTGELFFGEGSRLTVL.

This chain uses TRBV3-1 (or the pseudogene TRBV3-2) with TRBJ1-2, with TRBD1 identical over 7 bases. This CDR3 spans 13 amino acids. V was clipped by 5 bases and J by 4 bases; unmatched bases: 4. Germline-derived CDR1 and CDR2 are LGHDT and YNNKEL (reference sequence). The CDR3 nucleotides are TGTGCCAGCAGCTCCGGGACAGTCTATGGCTACACCTTC. This translates into CASSSGTVYGYTF.

This chain connects TRBV5-4 to TRBJ2-7; TRBD1 agrees at 10 bases. V gave up 4 bases and J gave up 6 bases; unmatched junction bases: 10. CDR3 length: 15 amino acids. Germline assignment: CDR1 SGHNT and CDR2 YYREEE (reference sequence). CDR3 sequence reads: CASSTQTGGEGEQYF. CDR3 DNA sequence: TGTGCCAGCAGCACACAGACAGGGGGCGAAGGCGAGCAGTACTTC.

V and J are TRBV12-3 or TRBV12-4 and TRBJ2-3; TRBD1 might be the D (5 bases). The V and J ends lost 7 bases and 4 bases respectively, with 12 bases between them. This CDR3 is built from 13 residues. The CDR3 coding sequence is TGTGCCAGCACCCGACAGTCCCCAGATACGCAGTATTTT. It yields the protein CASTRQSPDTQYF.

This chain connects TRBV11-3 to TRBJ2-3, with D tentatively TRBD2 (6 bases). Trimming removed 3 bases from V and 1 base from J, with 8 bases in between. In germline, CDR1 is SGHNT, CDR2 YENEEA. The CDR3 totals 14 residues. The CDR3 nucleotides read TGTGCCAGCAGCTTGGAGGGCCGCACAGATACGCAGTATTTT. Translation: CASSLEGRTDTQYF.

This clone was observed a handful of times. V usage is TRBV11-2 and J usage is TRBJ2-2, with a weak D call TRBD1 (5 bases). There are 16 residues in the CDR3. Between the trimmed V and J ends, which lost 1 base and 3 bases, there was a span of 12 bases. Germline V lookup: CDR1 SGHAT, CDR2 FQNNGV. The CDR3 spells CASSLGGAGHTGELFF. The CDR3 DNA reads as TGTGCCAGCAGCTTAGGTGGGGCAGGACACACCGGGGAGCTGTTTTTT.

The chain employs TRBV30 and TRBJ1-4; 7 bases agree with TRBD1. With V trimmed by 2 bases and J by 1 base, 4 bases remained unmatched. The CDR3 is 15 amino acids. Germline V gene data show CDR1 as GTSNPN and CDR2 as SVGIG (reference sequence). The CDR3 region is CAWSLTGVTNEKLFF. Here the CDR3 DNA reads TGTGCCTGGAGTCTTACAGGGGTAACTAATGAAAAACTGTTTTTT.

The chain joins TRBV4-2 to TRBJ1-1; no firm D call. The length of the CDR3 is 17 residues. CDR1 is LGHNA and CDR2 is YNFKEQ in the germline V gene. V shed 4 bases and J shed 0 bases, with 18 bases lying between them. CDR3 coding DNA: TGTGCCAGCAGCCGAGAACCGGGAGGATCAATGAACACTGAAGCTTTCTTT. As protein: CASSREPGGSMNTEAFF.

The chain couples TRBV13 to TRBJ2-1; weak D call: TRBD1 (6 bases). CDR3 length: 16 residues. Trimming took off 1 base at V and 4 bases at J, with 14 bases between the two ends. CDR1 is PRHDT and CDR2 is FYEKMQ in the germline V gene (reference sequence). In DNA, the CDR3 is TGTGCCAGCAGCTTAGCAGGACAGCGATATTACAATGAGCAGTTCTTC. It yields the protein CASSLAGQRYYNEQFF.

The V call is TRBV9, the J call TRBJ2-2; D not resolved. Trimming stripped 2 bases from V and 6 bases from J, with 5 bases between. Per the germline V gene, CDR1 is SGDLS and CDR2 is YYNGEE. The CDR3 has 12 amino acids. In nucleotides, the CDR3 is TGTGCCAGCAGCGTGGTAGCCGGGGAGCTGTTTTTT. Its translation: CASSVVAGELFF.

The gene calls are TRBV2 and TRBJ2-1; D perhaps matches TRBD1 (7 bases). This CDR3 has 14 amino acids. V was trimmed by 5 bases and J by 5 bases, leaving 13 bases between them. Germline V gene data show CDR1 as SNHLY and CDR2 as FYNNEI. The CDR3 loop reads CASSSRGVHNEQFF. CDR3 nucleotide sequence: TGTGCCAGCAGTAGCAGGGGGGTACACAATGAGCAGTTCTTC.

The chain carries TRBV28 and TRBJ2-7; possible D gene TRBD2, 6 bases. Trimming cost V 3 bases and J 5 bases, with 17 bases left between them. The CDR3 length is 15 residues. CDR1 and CDR2 (germline): MDHEN, SYDVKM. The CDR3 DNA reads TGTGCCAGCAGTTTCGGGGGTAGGGCAAAGAACGAGCAGTACTTC. Amino acids: CASSFGGRAKNEQYF.

V usage is TRBV28 and J usage is TRBJ1-2, with D possibly TRBD1 on 6 matching bases. Germline CDR1 and CDR2: MDHEN and SYDVKM. The CDR3 totals 13 residues. Trimming stripped 5 bases from V and 5 bases from J, with 12 bases between. The CDR3 protein is CASSQNRVYGYTF. DNA for the CDR3: TGTGCCAGCAGTCAAAACAGGGTTTATGGCTACACCTTC.

The J gene is TRBJ2-3, the V gene TRBV2; D not certain. V shed 6 bases and J shed 2 bases, with 3 bases lying between them. This CDR3 has 11 residues. Germline-derived CDR1 and CDR2 are SNHLY and FYNNEI. The CDR3 reads CASRLTDTQYF. For the CDR3, the DNA is TGTGCCAGCAGACTCACAGATACGCAGTATTTT. Full variable domain (missing parts from reference TRBV2 and TRBJ2-3): EPEVTQTPSHQVTQMGQEVILRCVPISNHLYFYWYRQILGQKVEFLVSFYNNEISEKSEIFDDQFSVERPDGSNFTLKIRSTKLEDSAMYFCASRLTDTQYFGPGTRLTVL.

The V gene is TRBV28, the J gene TRBJ2-3; 11 bases are shared with TRBD2. The CDR3 sequence is 16 residues long. CDR1 and CDR2 from the germline V gene are MDHEN and SYDVKM. J gave up 1 base and V 5 bases, and 5 bases lay outside the gene matches. This CDR3 reads CASSDIAGGGTDTQYF. CDR3 sequence (DNA): TGTGCCAGCAGTGATATAGCGGGGGGGGGCACAGATACGCAGTATTTT.